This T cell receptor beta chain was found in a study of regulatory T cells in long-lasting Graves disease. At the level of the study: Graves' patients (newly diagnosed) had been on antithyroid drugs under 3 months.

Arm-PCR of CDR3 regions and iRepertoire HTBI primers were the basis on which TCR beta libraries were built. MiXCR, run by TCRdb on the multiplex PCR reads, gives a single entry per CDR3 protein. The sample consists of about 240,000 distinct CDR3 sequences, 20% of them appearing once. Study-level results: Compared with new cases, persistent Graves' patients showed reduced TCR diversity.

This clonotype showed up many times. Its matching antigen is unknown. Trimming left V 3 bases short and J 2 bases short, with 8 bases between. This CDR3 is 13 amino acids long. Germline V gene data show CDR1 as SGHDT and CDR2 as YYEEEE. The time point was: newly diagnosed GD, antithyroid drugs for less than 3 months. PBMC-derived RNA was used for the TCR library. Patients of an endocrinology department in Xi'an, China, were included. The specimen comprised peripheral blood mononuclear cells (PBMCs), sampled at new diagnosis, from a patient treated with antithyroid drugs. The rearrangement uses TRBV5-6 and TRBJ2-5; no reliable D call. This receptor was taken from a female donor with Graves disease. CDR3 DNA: TGTGCCAGCAGCTCGGAGATTCAAGAGACCCAGTACTTC. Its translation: CASSSEIQETQYF. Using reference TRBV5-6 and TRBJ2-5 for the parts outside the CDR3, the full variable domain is DAGVTQSPTHLIKTRGQQVTLRCSPKSGHDTVSWYQQALGQGPQFIFQYYEEEERQRGNFPDRFSGHQFPNYSSELNVNALLLGDSALYLCASSSEIQETQYFGPGTRLLVL.